These 10 T cell receptor beta chains came from one sample sequenced in a study of T-cell reconstitution after alpha-beta-depleted transplantation in children. Preparing the TCRbeta library involved the use of unique molecular identifiers. Each CDR3 protein is one row after TCRdb ran MiXCR on the PCR reads. The data show a few hundred thousand distinct CDR3 sequences, around 20% seen once. The sequenced sample was PBMCs from the stem cell graft donor, obtained from the stem cell graft. The receptors here all came from a human donor who donated a stem cell graft to a child with acute lymphoblastic leukemia.

The J gene is TRBJ2-7, the V gene TRBV9; D is possibly TRBD2 (6 bases). V was shortened by 0 bases and J by 0 bases, with 13 bases between the two germline ends. This CDR3 spans 16 amino acids. The germline gives CDR1 SGDLS, CDR2 YYNGEE. CDR3 residues: CASSVEGSGPSYEQYF. The CDR3 bases are TGTGCCAGCAGCGTAGAGGGTAGCGGACCCTCCTACGAGCAGTACTTC.

The chain uses TRBV7-9 and TRBJ2-7, with 7 bases identical to TRBD1. There are 15 residues in the CDR3. The trim removed 3 bases at V and 5 bases at J, leaving 10 bases unmatched. Germline V CDR1 and CDR2: SEHNR, FQNEAQ (reference sequence). The CDR3 spells CASSFLQGNNDEQYF. CDR3 nucleotides: TGTGCCAGCAGCTTTCTACAGGGGAATAACGACGAGCAGTACTTC.

CDR3 sequence: CASSYHTPRDNEQFF. CDR3 sequence (DNA): TGTGCCAGCAGTTACCACACCCCTCGGGACAATGAGCAGTTCTTC. The chain carries TRBV6-5 and TRBJ2-1, with D uncertain. The germline CDR1 and CDR2 sequences are MNHEY and SVGAGI. V lost 2 bases, J lost 5 bases, and 13 bases lay in between. This CDR3 region has 15 residues.

This clonotype was seen only a few times. V and J are TRBV25-1 and TRBJ1-1; perhaps TRBD1 as D (5 bases). The CDR3 has 15 residues. Trimming left V 1 base short and J 1 base short, with 10 bases between. Germline CDR1 and CDR2: MGHDK and SYGVNS. The DNA for the CDR3 is TGTGCCAGCAGTGAATCCCATACAGGGAACACTGAAGCTTTCTTT. This sequence encodes CASSESHTGNTEAFF.

The chain couples TRBV6-2 or TRBV6-3 to TRBJ2-5, with D unresolved. Germline values: CDR1 MNHEY, CDR2 SVGEGT. The V and J ends lost 1 base and 1 base respectively, with 7 bases between them. The CDR3 runs to 14 residues. Here the CDR3 reads CASSYLVVQETQYF. The CDR3 DNA is TGTGCCAGCAGTTACTTGGTGGTCCAAGAGACCCAGTACTTC.

This clonotype occurred a few times. The chain joins TRBV20-1 to TRBJ2-7, with 12 bases fitting TRBD1. The V segment lost 4 bases and the J segment 9 bases; nucleotides outside the gene matches: 4. In germline, CDR1 is DFQATT, CDR2 SNEGSKA (reference sequence). This CDR3 spans 12 amino acids. CDR3 coding DNA: TGCAGTGCTACAGGGACAGGGGGCGGGCAGTACTTC. This codes for CSATGTGGGQYF.

This clonotype occurred a few times. V usage is TRBV20-1 and J usage is TRBJ2-2, with 10 bases matching TRBD2. V lost 6 bases, J lost 4 bases, and 11 bases stayed unmatched. CDR3 length: 16 amino acids. Germline V CDR1 and CDR2: DFQATT, SNEGSKA (reference sequence). This chain's CDR3 is CSATRVGLASTGELFF. DNA of the CDR3: TGCAGTGCCACTAGGGTGGGACTAGCGAGCACCGGGGAGCTGTTTTTT.

The gene calls are TRBV5-1 and TRBJ2-3; perhaps D is TRBD1 or TRBD2 (5 bases each). V dropped 4 bases and J dropped 2 bases, with 11 bases sitting between them. The CDR3 is 14 amino acids. Germline V gene data show CDR1 as SGHRS and CDR2 as YFSETQ. CDR3 sequence: CASSRDQDTDTQYF. In DNA form, the CDR3 reads TGCGCCAGCAGCCGGGACCAAGACACAGATACGCAGTATTTT.

This clonotype has only a few counts. This sequence joins TRBV29-1 and TRBJ2-2; perhaps TRBD2 as D (5 bases). This CDR3 has 14 amino acids. Germline lookup yields CDR1 SQVTM and CDR2 ANQGSEA. Deletions cut 6 bases from V and 2 bases from J, with 13 bases between. This CDR3 is CSVRAFLNTGELFF. In DNA form, the CDR3 reads TGCAGCGTGAGGGCCTTTCTAAACACCGGGGAGCTGTTTTTT.

The chain uses TRBV6-1 and TRBJ2-7, with D maybe TRBD1 (6 bases). The CDR3 runs to 13 residues. V lost 8 bases and J lost 3, with 14 bases in between. Germline loops: CDR1 MNHNS, CDR2 SASEGT. For the CDR3, the DNA is TGTGCCAGCGGTCAGGACAGACGCTACGAGCAGTACTTC. This translates into CASGQDRRYEQYF.